The 23 T cell receptor beta chains in this list originate from one sample, sequenced in a study of blood T cell repertoires in COVID-19. Clones were sequenced by immunoSEQ multiplex PCR, and TCRdb holds only the in-frame ones, with some missing. The sample has just under 250,000 clones; 75% to 90% are singletons. Source material: PBMCs or T cells enriched from blood (not recorded which). The receptors were sampled from a woman aged 25 to 39 who had recovered from COVID-19.

The genes are TRBV4-2 and TRBJ2-1, with a weak D call TRBD1 (5 bases). Trimming cost V 1 base and J 7 bases, with 11 bases left between them. Germline-derived CDR1 and CDR2 are LGHNA and YNFKEQ. The CDR3 is 14 amino acids. The CDR3 spells CASSQGGLGNEQFF. Written as DNA, the CDR3 is TGTGCCAGCAGCCAAGGGGGCCTAGGAAATGAGCAGTTCTTC.

The chain uses TRBV2 and TRBJ1-1; 7 positions agree with TRBD1. The CDR3 spans 14 residues. Trimming cost V 7 bases and J 3 bases; bases outside gene matches: 8. CDR1 is SNHLY, CDR2 FYNNEI, per germline. The CDR3 DNA sequence: TGTGCCAGCATTCTCGGTCAGGGGGACACTGAAGCTTTCTTT. Amino acid sequence: CASILGQGDTEAFF. Combining the CDR3 with reference TRBV2 and TRBJ1-1 gives the whole variable domain EPEVTQTPSHQVTQMGQEVILRCVPISNHLYFYWYRQILGQKVEFLVSFYNNEISEKSEIFDDQFSVERPDGSNFTLKIRSTKLEDSAMYFCASILGQGDTEAFFGQGTRLTVV.

This clone has more than one count but fewer than ten. The chain links TRBV7-2 to TRBJ1-2; 7 bases fit TRBD1. The V segment lost 8 bases and the J segment 4 bases; nucleotides outside the gene matches: 22. The CDR3 spans 18 residues. Germline assignment: CDR1 SGHTA and CDR2 FQGNSA. DNA of the CDR3: TGTGCCAGCTGTGTTTACAATGCCCCCACAGGGGCCTGCTATGGCTACACCTTC. Its translation is CASCVYNAPTGACYGYTF. Supplemented by reference TRBV7-2 and TRBJ1-2, the full variable domain reads GAGVSQSPSNKVTEKGKDVELRCDPISGHTALYWYRQSLGQGLEFLIYFQGNSAPDKSGLPSDRFSAERTGGSVSTLTIQRTQQEDSAVYLCASCVYNAPTGACYGYTFGSGTRLTVV.

This chain connects TRBV24-1 to TRBJ2-1; 7 bases map to TRBD2. V lost 3 bases and J lost 3; bases outside the gene matches: 13. Per germline, CDR1 KGHDR and CDR2 SFDVKD. This CDR3 has 18 amino acids. The CDR3 bases are TGTGCCACCAGTGATCTCTCGGGGGGAAGAAGCAACTACAATGAGCAGTTCTTC. It yields the protein CATSDLSGGRSNYNEQFF.

The CDR3 here is CASSLDRFSYEQYF. CDR3 sequence (DNA): TGTGCCAGCAGCTTAGACAGGTTCTCCTACGAGCAGTACTTC. V usage is TRBV5-4 and J usage is TRBJ2-7; a possible D gene is TRBD1 (6 bases). V shed 2 bases and J shed 0 bases, with 9 bases lying between them. The V gene's germline CDR1 is SGHNT and CDR2 YYREEE (reference sequence). The CDR3 spans 14 residues.

This clone occurred once. The chain is built from TRBV4-2 and TRBJ1-1; D is undetermined. CDR1 LGHNA and CDR2 YNFKEQ come from the germline V gene. The CDR3 runs 13 residues. Trimming removed 8 bases from V and 1 base from J, with 11 bases in between. CDR3 region: CASPRRKNTEAFF. The CDR3 DNA reads TGTGCCAGCCCACGGAGGAAGAACACTGAAGCTTTCTTT.

The chain is built from TRBV5-6 and TRBJ2-2; 7 bases are a match to TRBD2. After removal of 4 bases from V and 2 bases from J, the junction contained 2 bases not matched to a gene. Germline CDR1 and CDR2: SGHDT and YYEEEE. The CDR3 spans 14 residues. The CDR3 DNA follows: TGTGCCAGCAGCACGGGAGGAAACACCGGGGAGCTGTTTTTT. Amino acid sequence: CASSTGGNTGELFF.

V gene TRBV19 combines with J gene TRBJ2-3; D might be TRBD2 (5 bases). This CDR3 has 14 residues. V was shortened by 5 bases and J by 1 base, with 10 bases between the two germline ends. CDR1 and CDR2 (germline): LNHDA, SQIVND (reference sequence). The CDR3 sequence is CASSRGLGTDTQYF. The CDR3 coding sequence is TGTGCCAGTAGTCGAGGACTGGGCACAGATACGCAGTATTTT. Using reference TRBV19 and TRBJ2-3 for the parts outside the CDR3, the full variable domain is DGGITQSPKYLFRKEGQNVTLSCEQNLNHDAMYWYRQDPGQGLRLIYYSQIVNDFQKGDIAEGYSVSREKKESFPLTVTSAQKNPTAFYLCASSRGLGTDTQYFGPGTRLTVL.

The gene calls are TRBV28 and TRBJ1-1; D unresolved. V lost 8 bases and J lost 1, with 5 bases in between. This CDR3 is 11 amino acids long. In germline, CDR1 is MDHEN, CDR2 SYDVKM. The CDR3 nucleotides are TGTGCCAGCTACAGGAACACTGAAGCTTTCTTT. This codes for CASYRNTEAFF. The variable domain in full, completed from reference TRBV28 and TRBJ1-1, reads DVKVTQSSRYLVKRTGEKVFLECVQDMDHENMFWYRQDPGLGLRLIYFSYDVKMKEKGDIPEGYSVSREKKERFSLILESASTNQTSMYLCASYRNTEAFFGQGTRLTVV.

The chain uses TRBV24-1 and TRBJ2-1; tentative D call: TRBD2 (5 bases). CDR1 KGHDR and CDR2 SFDVKD come from the germline V gene. This CDR3 region has 14 residues. Trimming stripped 5 bases from V and 4 bases from J, with 11 bases between. The CDR3 nucleotides read TGTGCCACCAGTGTTGGGAGTACGTACAATGAGCAGTTCTTC. Its protein product is CATSVGSTYNEQFF.

The chain is built from TRBV5-1 and TRBJ2-7; tentatively, D is TRBD2 (6 bases). V shed 3 bases and J shed 4 bases, with 17 bases lying between them. This CDR3 region has 15 residues. The germline V gene has CDR1 SGHRS and CDR2 YFSETQ. The CDR3 region has the DNA TGCGCCAGCAGCTCCCCTAGCGCGAGGGCATACGAGCAGTACTTC. It encodes CASSSPSARAYEQYF.

This chain connects TRBV9 to TRBJ2-1; D is perhaps TRBD2 (6 bases). This CDR3 has 15 residues. V was cut by 3 bases and J by 0 bases, with 10 bases left in between. Germline lookup yields CDR1 SGDLS and CDR2 YYNGEE. The CDR3 sequence is CASSAGVSSYNEQFF. The CDR3 DNA reads as TGTGCCAGCAGCGCGGGGGTGAGCTCCTACAATGAGCAGTTCTTC.

This clone occurred once. The chain carries TRBV24-1 and TRBJ1-2, with D perhaps matching TRBD1 (6 bases). Trimming removed 3 bases at V and 8 bases at J, with 21 bases between. The V gene's germline CDR1 is KGHDR and CDR2 SFDVKD. CDR3 size: 16 residues. The CDR3 protein is CATSDPTPTGLYGYTF. The DNA of the CDR3 is TGTGCCACCAGTGATCCTACTCCGACAGGTCTGTACGGCTACACCTTC.

A single count supports this clone. The chain has TRBV19 and TRBJ2-2, with TRBD1 matching over 7 bases. The J segment lost 1 base and the V segment lost 3 bases, leaving 5 bases of the junction unmatched. There are 16 residues in the CDR3. The V gene's germline CDR1 is LNHDA and CDR2 SQIVND (reference sequence). CDR3 in DNA: TGTGCCAGTAGTATGAAACAGGGGCTGAACACCGGGGAGCTGTTTTTT. It is translated as CASSMKQGLNTGELFF. The variable domain in full, with the rest retrieved from reference TRBV19 and TRBJ2-2, is DGGITQSPKYLFRKEGQNVTLSCEQNLNHDAMYWYRQDPGQGLRLIYYSQIVNDFQKGDIAEGYSVSREKKESFPLTVTSAQKNPTAFYLCASSMKQGLNTGELFFGEGSRLTVL.

The chain recombines TRBV6-5 with TRBJ1-1; no definite D call. V was trimmed by 4 bases and J by 5 bases, leaving 17 bases between them. CDR3 length: 15 residues. Germline CDR1 MNHEY, CDR2 SVGAGI. The CDR3 DNA reads as TGTGCCAGCAGTTCAAAGGCGGGTGTTCAGACTGAAGCTTTCTTT. The encoded protein is CASSSKAGVQTEAFF.

About this clone itself: The same CDR3 is also encoded by other DNA sequences in this sample. The gene calls are TRBV4-3 and TRBJ2-1; 7 nucleotides match TRBD2. The CDR3 is made up of 13 amino acids. Germline-derived CDR1 and CDR2 are LGHNA and YSLEER. V lost 0 bases, J lost 9 bases, and 2 bases stayed unmatched. CDR3 residues: CASSQDSGGEQFF. Written as DNA, the CDR3 is TGCGCCAGCAGCCAAGATTCGGGGGGTGAGCAGTTCTTC.

V usage is TRBV9 and J usage is TRBJ1-4; 9 bases are shared with TRBD1. The CDR3 consists of 17 residues. Germline trimming cut 3 bases from V and 1 base from J; bases unmatched to any gene: 7. The germline V gene encodes CDR1 SGDLS and CDR2 YYNGEE. CDR3 region: CASSARDRVLTNEKLFF. DNA of the CDR3: TGTGCCAGCAGCGCCCGGGACAGGGTTCTAACTAATGAAAAACTGTTTTTT.

V usage is TRBV6-4 and J usage is TRBJ1-2; TRBD1 aligns across 9 bases. CDR1 and CDR2 (germline): MRHNA, SNTAGT. CDR3 length: 13 amino acids. The V and J ends lost 4 bases and 9 bases, in that order; junction bases with no gene match: 6. CDR3 in DNA: TGTGCCAGCAGTGGGGGACAGGGTCGACGCTACACCTTC. Protein: CASSGGQGRRYTF.

The CDR3 DNA is TGTGCCAGCACCCCCAGTCGGGGGGACCCTGGCAATGAGCAGTTCTTC. It translates to CASTPSRGDPGNEQFF. The chain couples TRBV11-2 to TRBJ2-1; 7 bases are shared with TRBD2. This CDR3 spans 16 amino acids. CDR1 is SGHAT, CDR2 FQNNGV, per germline. The junction had 15 bases not matched to a gene; V was cut back by 7 bases and J by 6 bases.

The chain is built from TRBV7-2 and TRBJ2-1; D ambiguous. Trimming stripped 0 bases from V and 0 bases from J, with 6 bases between. CDR3 size: 15 residues. Looked up from germline, CDR1 is SGHTA and CDR2 is FQGNSA. The CDR3 region is CASSLAPSSYNEQFF. For the CDR3, the DNA is TGTGCCAGCAGCTTAGCTCCCTCCTCCTACAATGAGCAGTTCTTC.

The V gene is TRBV19, the J gene TRBJ2-2; D unclear. Germline CDR1 LNHDA, CDR2 SQIVND (reference sequence). The V end was cut by 6 bases, the J end by 1 base, with 3 bases between. This CDR3 contains 12 residues. The CDR3 nucleotides read TGTGCCAGTAGCCAGAACACCGGGGAGCTGTTTTTT. Translating gives CASSQNTGELFF. The complete variable domain, with remaining parts taken from reference TRBV19 and TRBJ2-2, reads DGGITQSPKYLFRKEGQNVTLSCEQNLNHDAMYWYRQDPGQGLRLIYYSQIVNDFQKGDIAEGYSVSREKKESFPLTVTSAQKNPTAFYLCASSQNTGELFFGEGSRLTVL.

This chain uses TRBV30 with TRBJ1-5, with 8 bases fitting TRBD1. The CDR3 has 13 amino acids. Trimming at V came to 2 bases and at J to 5 bases, leaving 2 bases not matched to a gene. The V gene's germline CDR1 is GTSNPN and CDR2 SVGIG (reference sequence). CDR3 nucleotides: TGTGCCTGGAGTACGGACAGGGATCAGCCCCAGCATTTT. It translates to CAWSTDRDQPQHF.

The chain has TRBV4-2 and TRBJ1-5; 9 nucleotides align to TRBD1. CDR3 length: 18 residues. CDR1 is LGHNA and CDR2 is YNFKEQ in the germline V gene. V gave up 1 base and J gave up 4 bases; unmatched junction bases: 11. The CDR3 loop is CASSQGGGQGRGNQPQHF. The CDR3 nucleotides are TGTGCCAGCAGCCAAGGAGGCGGACAGGGGAGAGGGAATCAGCCCCAGCATTTT.